The 25 T cell receptor beta chains below come from one sample, sequenced in a study of T-cell reconstitution after alpha-beta-depleted transplantation in children. Unique molecular identifiers were incorporated into the prepared TCRbeta library. Each CDR3 protein is one row after TCRdb ran MiXCR on the PCR reads. The repertoire consists of a few hundred thousand distinct CDR3 sequences, with roughly a quarter occurring once and the leading ten covering less than 40%. The sequences come from PBMCs, collected before TCRalphabeta/CD19-depleted stem cell transplant. All receptors derive from a boy under two years old with Wiskott-Aldrich syndrome, due to receive a stem cell transplant.

The V call is TRBV20-1, the J call TRBJ2-1, with 10 bases fitting TRBD1. The CDR3 is 15 amino acids. The V segment lost 1 base and the J segment 3 bases; nucleotides outside the gene matches: 3. In germline, CDR1 is DFQATT, CDR2 SNEGSKA (reference sequence). The CDR3 region is CSARVGQGDYNEQFF. In DNA form, the CDR3 reads TGCAGTGCTAGAGTAGGACAGGGGGACTACAATGAGCAGTTCTTC.

The J gene is TRBJ2-2, the V gene TRBV5-1; a possible D gene is TRBD2 (5 bases). CDR1 SGHRS and CDR2 YFSETQ come from the germline V gene. The CDR3 loop spans 14 amino acids. V was clipped by 9 bases and J by 3 bases, with 15 bases between them. The CDR3 bases are TGCGCCACCCGAAGGGAGACCTACACCGGGGAGCTGTTTTTT. It specifies CATRRETYTGELFF.

This clonotype occurred a few times. This chain uses TRBV10-3 with TRBJ1-5; tentative D call: TRBD1 (6 bases). Trimming pared 3 bases from V and 0 bases from J, leaving 24 bases between. The germline gives CDR1 ENHRY, CDR2 SYGVKD. CDR3 length: 20 residues. The chain's CDR3 is CAISDFLTQSRDNSNQPQHF. The CDR3 DNA reads TGTGCCATCAGTGATTTTTTGACACAAAGCCGGGACAATAGCAATCAGCCCCAGCATTTT.

The chain employs TRBV5-1 and TRBJ2-7; TRBD1 agrees at 9 bases. V was pared by 4 bases and J by 4 bases, with 6 bases of the junction left unmatched. Per germline, CDR1 SGHRS and CDR2 YFSETQ. The CDR3 extends over 14 amino acids. CDR3 amino acids: CASSAGTGRYEQYF. The CDR3 bases are TGCGCCAGCAGCGCCGGGACAGGGCGGTACGAGCAGTACTTC.

This clonotype was counted between two and nine times. The V call is TRBV5-1, the J call TRBJ2-1; perhaps D is TRBD1 or TRBD2 (6 bases each). With 4 bases removed from V and 7 bases from J, the gap between germline ends came to 15 bases. CDR3 length: 14 residues. Germline V gene data show CDR1 as SGHRS and CDR2 as YFSETQ. CDR3 DNA sequence: TGCGCCAGCAGCCTAGGGGGGAGTATAAATGAGCAGTTCTTC. Its translation: CASSLGGSINEQFF.

The chain joins TRBV28 to TRBJ2-7; 11 nucleotides line up with TRBD2. The germline V gene has CDR1 MDHEN and CDR2 SYDVKM. V lost 8 bases and J lost 5; bases outside the gene matches: 5. The CDR3 has 13 amino acids. CDR3: CASRRLAGHEQYF. As DNA, the CDR3 is TGTGCCAGCCGTCGACTAGCGGGACACGAGCAGTACTTC.

V usage is TRBV5-1 and J usage is TRBJ2-2; D remains ambiguous. The germline V and J ends were trimmed by 4 bases and 3 bases, with 16 bases remaining between them. This CDR3 has 16 amino acids. Per germline, CDR1 SGHRS and CDR2 YFSETQ. Here the CDR3 reads CASSRAGVPYTGELFF. The CDR3 region has the DNA TGCGCCAGCAGCAGGGCTGGGGTTCCGTACACCGGGGAGCTGTTTTTT.

This clonotype was seen repeatedly, ten times or more. At one end, the junction sequence differs from germline, possibly due to a read error. The CDR3 bases are TGTGCCAGCAGCTCCACCTCGGGACAAGAGACCCAGTACTTC. Translated, it gives CASSSTSGQETQYF. J is TRBJ2-5 and V is TRBV5-1; D is perhaps TRBD2 (5 bases). The germline gives CDR1 SGHRS, CDR2 YFSETQ. The CDR3 has 14 amino acids.

The rearrangement joins TRBV24-1 to TRBJ2-3; 7 bases match TRBD2. Losses at the gene ends were 4 bases for V and 4 bases for J; bases not matched to a gene: 10. CDR3 length equals 16 residues. Germline V lookup: CDR1 KGHDR, CDR2 SFDVKD. CDR3 in DNA: TGTGCCACCAGTGACATTGGCGGGAGTGACCCAGATACGCAGTATTTT. As protein: CATSDIGGSDPDTQYF.

The chain couples TRBV6-2 or TRBV6-3 to TRBJ1-3; 7 bases line up with TRBD1. This CDR3 is built from 16 residues. The germline V gene has CDR1 MNHEY and CDR2 SVGEGT. The V and J ends lost 5 bases and 1 base, in that order; junction bases with no gene match: 8. The CDR3 sequence: CASSTRQGQSGNTIYF. The CDR3 DNA follows: TGTGCCAGCAGTACCCGACAGGGACAGTCTGGAAACACCATATATTTT.

This clonotype was counted between two and nine times. The CDR3: CASTGTGTLTEAFF. In DNA, the CDR3 is TGTGCCAGCACTGGGACAGGGACTCTCACTGAAGCTTTCTTT. The genes are TRBV6-1 and TRBJ1-1; 9 bases are shared with TRBD1. Germline values: CDR1 MNHNS, CDR2 SASEGT. The junction had 7 bases not matched to a gene; V was cut back by 7 bases and J by 4 bases. This CDR3 comprises 14 residues.

The chain has TRBV5-1 and TRBJ2-3; D gene unclear. Per the germline V gene, CDR1 is SGHRS and CDR2 is YFSETQ. Trimming removed 1 base at V and 2 bases at J, with 8 bases between. This CDR3 contains 14 residues. CDR3 bases: TGCGCCAGCAGCTTGAGTGGAGCCACAGATACGCAGTATTTT. It yields the protein CASSLSGATDTQYF.

The V and J genes are TRBV11-1 and TRBJ2-5; 9 bases are a match to TRBD1. With 4 bases clipped from V and 0 bases from J, the junction kept 6 bases outside the gene matches. The CDR3 is 16 amino acids. CDR1 and CDR2 (germline): SGHAT, FQDESV (reference sequence). The DNA of the CDR3 is TGTGCCAGCAGCTCCTACAGGGGGCCGGACCAAGAGACCCAGTACTTC. This codes for CASSSYRGPDQETQYF.

This clonotype was detected a few times. The chain uses TRBV20-1 and TRBJ2-7; 11 bases agree with TRBD2. The germline CDR1 and CDR2 sequences are DFQATT and SNEGSKA (reference sequence). V dropped 4 bases and J dropped 3; count of bases not matched to a gene: 5. This CDR3 is 14 amino acids long. The CDR3 sequence: CSAIGLAGFYEQYF. The CDR3 nucleotides read TGCAGTGCTATAGGACTAGCGGGCTTCTACGAGCAGTACTTC.

This clonotype was seen a few times. The chain is built from TRBV6-1 and TRBJ2-1, with 11 bases fitting TRBD2. The trim removed 6 bases at V and 6 bases at J, leaving 13 bases unmatched. The CDR3 runs 17 residues. CDR1 is MNHNS, CDR2 SASEGT, per germline. CDR3 loop: CASSPKLLAGDGNEQFF. The CDR3 DNA reads as TGTGCCAGCAGCCCCAAGCTACTAGCGGGAGATGGCAATGAGCAGTTCTTC.

The chain combines TRBV6-1 with TRBJ2-1, with 8 bases matching TRBD2. Germline CDR1 is MNHNS and CDR2 is SASEGT. The V segment lost 1 base and the J segment 0 bases; nucleotides outside the gene matches: 11. There are 19 residues in the CDR3. CDR3 sequence: CASSEEGGGAGGSYNEQFF. The CDR3 DNA reads as TGTGCCAGCAGTGAAGAGGGGGGAGGCGCGGGGGGCTCCTACAATGAGCAGTTCTTC.

This clonotype appeared once. The CDR3 DNA reads TGTGCCAGCAGCCAGGGTTCCCGCTACTCTGAGCAGTTCTTC. Its translation: CASSQGSRYSEQFF. The chain employs TRBV6-1 and TRBJ2-1; tentative D call: TRBD1 (5 bases). The CDR3 extends over 14 amino acids. The germline CDR1 and CDR2 sequences are MNHNS and SASEGT. With 6 bases removed from V and 9 bases from J, the gap between germline ends came to 18 bases.

This clonotype occurred once. The J gene is TRBJ1-1, the V gene TRBV4-1; 9 positions match TRBD1. This CDR3 region has 15 residues. CDR1 is MGHRA and CDR2 is YSYEKL in the germline V gene. V lost 4 bases to trimming and J lost 3 bases; unmatched junction nucleotides: 6. The DNA for the CDR3 is TGCGCCAGCAGCCGCCAACAGGGGGCCCACACTGAAGCTTTCTTT. Protein sequence: CASSRQQGAHTEAFF.

The chain has TRBV20-1 and TRBJ2-3, with D possibly TRBD1 on 7 matching bases. CDR1 is DFQATT and CDR2 is SNEGSKA in the germline V gene (reference sequence). CDR3 length: 15 residues. The CDR3 spells CSGRQGGSSTDTQYF. CDR3 sequence (DNA): TGCAGCGGCCGACAGGGAGGTTCTAGCACAGATACGCAGTATTTT.

V and J are TRBV7-3 and TRBJ1-1, with D possibly matching TRBD1 (6 bases). Germline CDR1 is SGHTA and CDR2 is FQGTGA. The CDR3 has 14 amino acids. Trimming left V 4 bases short and J 4 bases short, with 13 bases between. The CDR3 region is CASSSWGRSTEAFF. The DNA for the CDR3 is TGTGCCAGCAGCTCATGGGGGCGATCCACTGAAGCTTTCTTT.

V and J are TRBV5-1 and TRBJ2-1, with TRBD1 as a possible D gene (6 bases). Germline CDR1 reads SGHRS; CDR2 reads YFSETQ. The CDR3 is made up of 15 amino acids. Between the trimmed V and J ends, which lost 2 bases and 6 bases, there was a span of 15 bases. In DNA, the CDR3 is TGCGCCAGCAGCTTTATTCAGGGGTTTCGCAATGAGCAGTTCTTC. Protein sequence: CASSFIQGFRNEQFF.

This clonotype has a handful of counts. The chain has TRBV29-1 and TRBJ2-7; 8 bases agree with TRBD1. V was clipped by 5 bases and J by 5 bases; unmatched bases: 5. The CDR3 extends over 12 amino acids. Germline CDR1 SQVTM, CDR2 ANQGSEA. The DNA for the CDR3 is TGCAGCGTTAGGGACAGGCCCAACGAGCAGTACTTC. It is translated as CSVRDRPNEQYF.

This rearrangement joins TRBV30 to TRBJ1-3, with D possibly TRBD1 on 6 matching bases. The CDR3 sequence is 15 residues long. Germline V CDR1 and CDR2: GTSNPN, SVGIG (reference sequence). The V gene lost 2 bases and the J gene lost 3 bases, with 14 bases spanning the gap. The CDR3 loop is CAWSRLGGNGNTIYF. The CDR3 DNA reads as TGTGCCTGGAGTCGGCTGGGGGGCAATGGAAACACCATATATTTT.

This clonotype was detected ten times or more. The chain is built from TRBV19 and TRBJ2-7, with 10 bases matching TRBD1. The CDR3 totals 13 residues. The V gene end was trimmed by 9 bases and the J gene end by 2 bases; junction bases not matched to a gene: 4. Germline CDR1 LNHDA, CDR2 SQIVND (reference sequence). As DNA, the CDR3 is TGTGCCAGCACCGGGACAGGGGCCTACGAGCAGTACTTC. Translated: CASTGTGAYEQYF.

The V call is TRBV5-1, the J call TRBJ2-1; the match to TRBD2 covers 8 bases. This CDR3 spans 14 amino acids. Germline CDR1 SGHRS, CDR2 YFSETQ. The V and J ends lost 5 bases and 2 bases, in that order; junction bases with no gene match: 3. This CDR3 reads CASREREPYNEQFF. The CDR3 bases are TGCGCCAGCAGAGAGCGGGAGCCCTACAATGAGCAGTTCTTC.